This TCR beta chain was profiled in a study of blood T cell repertoires in COVID-19. Study information: The United States, Italy and Spain supplied acute and convalescent COVID-19 samples. The analysed material was cDNA or gDNA that came from T cells, B-cell-depleted T cells, or PBMCs.

CDR3 length: 13 residues. Germline V gene sequence: CDR1 SNHLY, CDR2 FYNNEI. V gave up 6 bases and J gave up 0 bases, with 7 bases separating them. Authors' methods: Amplifying reference gene primers gave estimates of nucleated cell counts. This table comes from immunoSEQ multiplex PCR, and its TCRdb copy is limited to in-frame clones, with some not included. That table supplies the V and J calls and clone size; D and trimming were determined from the DNA. The sample lists some 300,000 clones; 90% were seen once. The study drew participants aged roughly 18 to 95 years from 20 to 30 US areas. The chain recombines TRBV2 with TRBJ2-3, with D hard to call. Source material: PBMCs or T cells enriched from blood (not recorded which). This TCR came from a woman in her late teens or twenties with acute COVID-19. The chain's CDR3 is CASRESSTDTQYF. CDR3 in DNA: TGTGCCAGCAGGGAATCTAGCACAGATACGCAGTATTTT. The full variable domain, with the rest looked up from reference TRBV2 and TRBJ2-3, is EPEVTQTPSHQVTQMGQEVILRCVPISNHLYFYWYRQILGQKVEFLVSFYNNEISEKSEIFDDQFSVERPDGSNFTLKIRSTKLEDSAMYFCASRESSTDTQYFGPGTRLTVL.